Many counts were recorded for the clone carrying this T cell receptor (beta chain). Its target is unknown. This specimen comes from a study of Graves' ophthalmopathy and Graves' hyperthyroidism. RNA served as the template for amplifying TCR beta CDR3 regions. First-round RT-PCR used HTBI primers; second-round multiplex PCR followed. TCRdb recomputed calls from the multiplex PCR reads with MiXCR, one row per CDR3 protein. The sample shows about 700,000 distinct CDR3 sequences, about 38% of them seen only once. Study-level results: Sensitivity reached over 85% and specificity 81.08% for a 13-signature model separating ophthalmopathy from stable hyperthyroidism. For predicting ophthalmopathy progression, the model had about 71% sensitivity and 72% to 75% specificity.

If patients had other autoimmune diseases, uncontrolled infections, pregnancy or lactation, they were excluded. The V gene lost 10 bases and the J gene lost 2 bases, with 15 bases spanning the gap. The CDR3 sequence is 13 residues long. Germline V gene data show CDR1 as ENHRY and CDR2 as SYGVKD. This chain connects TRBV10-3 to TRBJ2-7; D may be TRBD1 (5 bases). What was sequenced was peripheral blood. The receptor was isolated from an adult man with Graves' ophthalmopathy. The CDR3 DNA reads as TGTGCCACCCAGGGCACAGAGACCTACGAGCAGTACTTC. It yields the protein CATQGTETYEQYF.